This T cell receptor (beta chain) came from a study of OX40 agonist ivuxolimab in advanced cancers. Autoimmune disease history or systemic immunosuppression was exclusionary. Blood specimens came from baseline, cycle 4 day 1, and cycle 7 day 1. With 4 bases clipped from V and 7 bases from J, the junction kept 7 bases outside the gene matches. This CDR3 is 13 amino acids long. Germline assignment: CDR1 SGHNT and CDR2 YYREEE (reference sequence). The method was immunoSEQ multiplex PCR; TCRdb's version includes in-frame clones alone and lacks a portion of them. The sample contains some 72,000 clones, 92% of which appear only once. This clone appeared a few times.

This sample comprised CD4+ or CD8+ T cells sorted from blood, obtained in a trial of the OX40 agonist ivuxolimab. This clonotype originated in an adult with an advanced solid tumor such as melanoma, head and neck, liver or kidney cancer. V gene TRBV5-4 combines with J gene TRBJ2-7, with 8 bases identical to TRBD1. CDR3 loop: CASSIWTGREQYF. CDR3 DNA: TGTGCCAGCAGCATCTGGACAGGGAGGGAGCAGTACTTC.